This record covers a single T cell receptor (beta chain). Per the authors' pipeline: Cell counts per sample came from amplifying reference gene primers. Using immunoSEQ multiplex PCR, the repertoire was profiled, and TCRdb retains in-frame clones only, with some absent. The V and J calls and clone size are taken from that table; D and trimming were inferred from the DNA. This table has 210,000 or so clones, 80% appearing once. With 6 bases clipped from V and 0 bases from J, the junction kept 8 bases outside the gene matches. Germline CDR1 and CDR2: MNHEY and SVGAGI. The CDR3 consists of 15 residues. This record comes from a study of blood T cell repertoires in COVID-19. Study-level background: COVID-19 samples from acute and convalescent phases originated in the United States, Italy and Spain. Sources were T cells, B-cell-depleted T cells, or PBMCs; the material itself was cDNA or gDNA.

This sequence originates from a human donor in a cohort sampled during active COVID-19. The sequencing input was peripheral blood. The rearrangement links TRBV6-5 to TRBJ2-7; 7 bases are shared with TRBD2. The CDR3 is CASSAGRAHSYEQYF. The CDR3 coding sequence is TGTGCCAGCAGCGCTGGGAGGGCGCACTCCTACGAGCAGTACTTC.